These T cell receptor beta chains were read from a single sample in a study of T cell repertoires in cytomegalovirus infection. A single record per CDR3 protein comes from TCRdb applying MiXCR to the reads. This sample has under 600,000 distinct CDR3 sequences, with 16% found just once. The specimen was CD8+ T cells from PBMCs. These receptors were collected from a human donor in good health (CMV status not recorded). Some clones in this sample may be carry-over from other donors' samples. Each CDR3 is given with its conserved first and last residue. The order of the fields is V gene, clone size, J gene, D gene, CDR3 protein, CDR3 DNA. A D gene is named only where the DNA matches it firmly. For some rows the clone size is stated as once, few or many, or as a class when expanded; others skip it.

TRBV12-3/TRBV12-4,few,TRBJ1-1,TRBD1,CASSSDGTATKAFF,TGTGCCAGCAGTTCAGACGGGACAGCAACCAAAGCTTTCTTT
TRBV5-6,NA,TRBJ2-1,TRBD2,CASSPDTGTSGYNEQFF,TGTGCCAGCAGCCCAGATACCGGGACTAGCGGCTACAATGAGCAGTTCTTC
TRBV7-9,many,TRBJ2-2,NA,CASSPLLQGANTGELFF,TGTGCCAGCAGCCCCCTCCTACAGGGCGCGAACACCGGGGAGCTGTTTTTT
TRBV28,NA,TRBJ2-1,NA,CASSSLVVNEQFF,TGTGCCAGCAGTTCCCTAGTAGTCAATGAGCAGTTCTTC
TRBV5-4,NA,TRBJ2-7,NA,CASSLAPAPGREQYF,TGTGCCAGCAGCTTGGCCCCTGCCCCGGGTCGGGAGCAGTACTTC
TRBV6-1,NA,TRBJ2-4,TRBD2,CASSEARGRTSGALKNIQYF,TGTGCCAGCAGTGAAGCGCGGGGGAGGACTAGCGGGGCCCTTAAAAACATTCAGTACTTC
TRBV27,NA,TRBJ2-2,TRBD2,CASSLITSGSGELFF,TGTGCCAGCAGTTTAATCACTAGCGGGTCAGGGGAGCTGTTTTTT
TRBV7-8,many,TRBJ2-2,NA,CASSLTGAGGELFF,TGTGCCAGCAGCTTAACGGGGGCCGGCGGGGAGCTGTTTTTT
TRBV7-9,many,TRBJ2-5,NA,CASSLRTDEETQYF,TGTGCCAGCAGCCTCAGGACGGATGAAGAGACCCAGTACTTC
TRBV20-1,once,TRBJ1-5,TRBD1,CSAQGQTSREPQHF,TGCAGTGCTCAGGGACAGACCTCTCGGGAGCCCCAGCATTTT
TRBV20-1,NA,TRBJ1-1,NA,CSARWRSNTEAFF,TGCAGTGCTAGATGGCGGAGCAACACTGAAGCTTTCTTT
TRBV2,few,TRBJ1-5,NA,CASSIQGPLWPQHF,TGTGCCAGCTCAATTCAGGGGCCCCTTTGGCCCCAGCATTTT
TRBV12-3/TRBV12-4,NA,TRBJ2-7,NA,CASSSSSRRRSSYEQYF,TGTGCCAGCAGTTCTTCTTCAAGGCGGAGGAGCTCCTACGAGCAGTACTTC
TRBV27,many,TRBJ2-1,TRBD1,CASSFRDPPGGEQFF,TGTGCCAGCAGTTTCCGGGACCCTCCAGGGGGTGAGCAGTTCTTC
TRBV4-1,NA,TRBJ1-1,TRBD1,CASSQGQGPFTEAFF,TGTGCCAGCAGCCAAGGACAGGGTCCGTTCACTGAAGCTTTCTTT
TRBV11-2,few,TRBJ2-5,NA,CASSPGVWGWEETQYF,TGTGCCAGCAGCCCAGGCGTGTGGGGGTGGGAGGAGACCCAGTACTTC
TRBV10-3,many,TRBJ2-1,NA,CAIRTRNPINNEQFF,TGTGCCATCAGGACTAGGAACCCTATAAACAATGAGCAGTTCTTC
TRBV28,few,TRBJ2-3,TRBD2,CASSQPRGGQGDTQYF,TGTGCCAGCAGTCAACCGCGGGGGGGGCAGGGAGATACGCAGTATTTT
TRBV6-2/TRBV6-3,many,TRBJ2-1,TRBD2,CASSLAGGSNEQFF,TGTGCCAGCAGTCTAGCGGGGGGGTCCAATGAGCAGTTCTTC
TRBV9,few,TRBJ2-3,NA,CASSPPPVADTQYF,TGTGCCAGCAGCCCACCTCCGGTAGCAGATACGCAGTATTTT
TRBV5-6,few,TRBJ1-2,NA,CASSLEDSGYTF,TGTGCCAGCAGCTTGGAGGACTCCGGCTACACCTTC
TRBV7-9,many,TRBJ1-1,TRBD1,CASSLTGQPDLNTEAFF,TGTGCCAGCAGCTTAACGGGACAGCCTGACTTGAACACTGAAGCTTTCTTT